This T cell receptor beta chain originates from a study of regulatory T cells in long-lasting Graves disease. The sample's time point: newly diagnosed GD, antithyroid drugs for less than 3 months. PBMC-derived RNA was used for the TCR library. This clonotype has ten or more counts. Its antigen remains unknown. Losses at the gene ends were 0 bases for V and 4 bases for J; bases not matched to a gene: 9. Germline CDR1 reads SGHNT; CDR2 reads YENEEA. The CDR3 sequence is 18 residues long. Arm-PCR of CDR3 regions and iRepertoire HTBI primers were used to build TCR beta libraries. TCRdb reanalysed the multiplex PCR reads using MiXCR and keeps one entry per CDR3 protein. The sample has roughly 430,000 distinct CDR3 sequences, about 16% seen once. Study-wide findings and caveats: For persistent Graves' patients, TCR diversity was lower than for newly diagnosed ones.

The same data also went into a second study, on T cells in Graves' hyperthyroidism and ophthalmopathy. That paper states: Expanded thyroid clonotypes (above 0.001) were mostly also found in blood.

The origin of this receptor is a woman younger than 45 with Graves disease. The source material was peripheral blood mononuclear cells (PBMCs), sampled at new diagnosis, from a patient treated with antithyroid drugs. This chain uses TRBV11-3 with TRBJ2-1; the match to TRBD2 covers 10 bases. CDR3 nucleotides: TGTGCCAGCAGCTTAGATCGAGCTAGCGGGAGCGGGTACAATGAGCAGTTCTTC. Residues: CASSLDRASGSGYNEQFF.